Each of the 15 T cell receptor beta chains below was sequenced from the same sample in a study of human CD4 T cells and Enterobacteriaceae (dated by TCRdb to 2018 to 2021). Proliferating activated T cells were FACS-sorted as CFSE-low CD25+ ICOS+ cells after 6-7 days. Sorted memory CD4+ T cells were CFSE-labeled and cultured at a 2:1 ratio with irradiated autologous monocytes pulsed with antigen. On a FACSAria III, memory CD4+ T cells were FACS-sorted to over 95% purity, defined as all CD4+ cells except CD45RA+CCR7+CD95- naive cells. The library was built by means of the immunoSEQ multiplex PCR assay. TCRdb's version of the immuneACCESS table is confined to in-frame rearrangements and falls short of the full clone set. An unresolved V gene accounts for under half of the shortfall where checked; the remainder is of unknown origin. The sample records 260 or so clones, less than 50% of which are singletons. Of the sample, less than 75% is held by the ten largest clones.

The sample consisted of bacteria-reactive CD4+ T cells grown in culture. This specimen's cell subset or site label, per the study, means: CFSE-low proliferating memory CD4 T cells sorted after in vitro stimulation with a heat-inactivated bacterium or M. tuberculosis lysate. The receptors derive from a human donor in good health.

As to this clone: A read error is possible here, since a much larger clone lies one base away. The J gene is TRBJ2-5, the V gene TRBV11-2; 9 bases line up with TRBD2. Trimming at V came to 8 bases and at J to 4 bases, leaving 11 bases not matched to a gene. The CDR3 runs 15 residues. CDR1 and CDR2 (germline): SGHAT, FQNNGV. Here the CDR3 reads CASRVGAGGRETQYF. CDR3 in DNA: TGTGCCAGCCGCGTTGGGGCGGGGGGGCGAGAGACCCAGTACTTC.

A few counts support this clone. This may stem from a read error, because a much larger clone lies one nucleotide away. CDR3 nucleotide sequence: TGTGCCCGCAGCTTGGGGGCGGGGGGGCGAGAGACCCAGTACTTC. It specifies CARSLGAGGRETQYF. The V call is TRBV11-2, the J call TRBJ2-5; 9 nucleotides agree with TRBD2. CDR1 SGHAT and CDR2 FQNNGV come from the germline V gene. The CDR3 consists of 15 residues.

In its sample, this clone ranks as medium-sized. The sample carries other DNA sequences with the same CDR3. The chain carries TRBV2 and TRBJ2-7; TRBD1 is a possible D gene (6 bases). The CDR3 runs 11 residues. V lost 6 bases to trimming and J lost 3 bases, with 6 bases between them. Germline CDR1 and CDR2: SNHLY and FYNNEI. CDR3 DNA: TGTGCCAGCAGGGGACACTACGAGCAGTACTTC. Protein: CASRGHYEQYF.

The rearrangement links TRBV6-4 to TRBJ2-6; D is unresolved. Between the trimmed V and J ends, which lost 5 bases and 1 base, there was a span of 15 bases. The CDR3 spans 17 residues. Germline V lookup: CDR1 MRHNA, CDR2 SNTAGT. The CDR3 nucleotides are TGTGCCAGCAGTTACGAGGCCTTGGGATCTGGGGCCAACGTCCTGACTTTC. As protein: CASSYEALGSGANVLTF.

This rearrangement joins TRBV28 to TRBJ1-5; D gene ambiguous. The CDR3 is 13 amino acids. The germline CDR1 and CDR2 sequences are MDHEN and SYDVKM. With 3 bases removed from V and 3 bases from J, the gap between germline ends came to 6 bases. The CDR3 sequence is CASSFRDNQPQHF. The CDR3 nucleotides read TGTGCCAGCAGTTTCCGGGACAATCAGCCCCAGCATTTT.

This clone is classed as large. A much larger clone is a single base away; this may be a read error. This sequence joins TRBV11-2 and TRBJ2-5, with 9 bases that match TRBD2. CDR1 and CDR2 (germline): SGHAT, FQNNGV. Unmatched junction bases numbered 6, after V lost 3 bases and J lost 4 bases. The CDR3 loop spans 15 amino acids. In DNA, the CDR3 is TGTGCCAGCAGCTTGGGGGCGGGGGGGCGAGAGACCCAGTACTTC. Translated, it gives CASSLGAGGRETQYF.

The CDR3 DNA reads TGTGCCAGCAGCCCCACAGCGGGGGGCCACTACGAGCAGTACTTC. Its translation: CASSPTAGGHYEQYF. This chain uses TRBV7-2 with TRBJ2-7; 9 bases fit TRBD2. The CDR3 contains 15 residues. The J segment lost 3 bases and the V segment lost 5 bases, leaving 8 bases of the junction unmatched. CDR1 SGHTA and CDR2 FQGNSA come from the germline V gene.

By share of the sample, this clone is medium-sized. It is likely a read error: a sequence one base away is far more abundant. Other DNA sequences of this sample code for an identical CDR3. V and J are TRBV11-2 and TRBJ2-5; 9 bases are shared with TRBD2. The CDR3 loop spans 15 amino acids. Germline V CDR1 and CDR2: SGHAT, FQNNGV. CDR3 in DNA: TGTGCCAGCCGCTTTGGGGCGGGGGGGCGAGAGACCCAGTACTTC. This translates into CASRFGAGGRETQYF. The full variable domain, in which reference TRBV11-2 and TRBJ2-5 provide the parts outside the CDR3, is EAGVAQSPRYKIIEKRQSVAFWCNPISGHATLYWYQQILGQGPKLLIQFQNNGVVDDSQLPKDRFSAERLKGVDSTLKIQPAKLEDSAVYLCASRFGAGGRETQYFGPGTRLLVL.

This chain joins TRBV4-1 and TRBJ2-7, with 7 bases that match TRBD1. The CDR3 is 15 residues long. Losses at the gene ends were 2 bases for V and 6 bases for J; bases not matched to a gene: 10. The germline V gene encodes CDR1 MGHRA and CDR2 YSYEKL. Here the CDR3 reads CASSQRTGSLFEQYF. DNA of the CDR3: TGCGCCAGCAGCCAAAGGACAGGCTCTCTCTTCGAGCAGTACTTC.

The DNA for the CDR3 is TGTGCCAGCAGTTGGGGGGGACGGACCCAGTACTTC. Amino acids: CASSWGGRTQYF. The gene calls are TRBV28 and TRBJ2-5; TRBD2 agrees at 7 bases. Germline trimming cut 4 bases from V and 7 bases from J; bases unmatched to any gene: 3. Looked up from germline, CDR1 is MDHEN and CDR2 is SYDVKM. The CDR3 length is 12 residues.

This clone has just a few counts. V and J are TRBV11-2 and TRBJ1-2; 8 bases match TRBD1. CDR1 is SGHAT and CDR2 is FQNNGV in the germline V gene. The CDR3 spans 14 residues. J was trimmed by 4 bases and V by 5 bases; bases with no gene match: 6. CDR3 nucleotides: TGTGCCAGCAGCCAGACAGGGGAGGGCTATGGCTACACCTTC. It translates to CASSQTGEGYGYTF. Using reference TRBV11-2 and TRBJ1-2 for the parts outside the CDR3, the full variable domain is EAGVAQSPRYKIIEKRQSVAFWCNPISGHATLYWYQQILGQGPKLLIQFQNNGVVDDSQLPKDRFSAERLKGVDSTLKIQPAKLEDSAVYLCASSQTGEGYGYTFGSGTRLTVV.

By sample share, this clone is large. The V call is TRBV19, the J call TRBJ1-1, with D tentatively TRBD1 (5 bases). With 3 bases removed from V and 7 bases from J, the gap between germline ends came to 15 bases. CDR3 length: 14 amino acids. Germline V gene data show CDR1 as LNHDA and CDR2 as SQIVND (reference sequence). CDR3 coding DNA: TGTGCCAGTAGTATGGGTGCAGGGCGAATTGAAGCTTTCTTT. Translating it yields CASSMGAGRIEAFF.

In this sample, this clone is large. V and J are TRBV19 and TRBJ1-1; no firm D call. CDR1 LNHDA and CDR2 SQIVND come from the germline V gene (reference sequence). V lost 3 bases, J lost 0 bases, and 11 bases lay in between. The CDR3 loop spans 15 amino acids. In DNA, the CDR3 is TGTGCCAGTAGTATTAAGCTACAGATGAACACTGAAGCTTTCTTT. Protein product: CASSIKLQMNTEAFF.

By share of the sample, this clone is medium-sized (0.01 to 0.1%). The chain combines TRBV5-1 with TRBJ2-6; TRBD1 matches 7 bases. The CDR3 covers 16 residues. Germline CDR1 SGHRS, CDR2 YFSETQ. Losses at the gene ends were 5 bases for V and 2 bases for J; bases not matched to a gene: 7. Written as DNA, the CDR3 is TGCGCCAGCAGTCAAAACAGGGGTCCTGGGGCCAACGTCCTGACTTTC. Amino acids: CASSQNRGPGANVLTF.

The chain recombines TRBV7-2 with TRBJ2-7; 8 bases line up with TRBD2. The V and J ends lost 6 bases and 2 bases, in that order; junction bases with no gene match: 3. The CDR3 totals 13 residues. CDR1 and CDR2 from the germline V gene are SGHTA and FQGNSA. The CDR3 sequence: CASRTSATYEQYF. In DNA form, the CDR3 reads TGTGCCAGCAGGACTAGCGCAACCTACGAGCAGTACTTC.